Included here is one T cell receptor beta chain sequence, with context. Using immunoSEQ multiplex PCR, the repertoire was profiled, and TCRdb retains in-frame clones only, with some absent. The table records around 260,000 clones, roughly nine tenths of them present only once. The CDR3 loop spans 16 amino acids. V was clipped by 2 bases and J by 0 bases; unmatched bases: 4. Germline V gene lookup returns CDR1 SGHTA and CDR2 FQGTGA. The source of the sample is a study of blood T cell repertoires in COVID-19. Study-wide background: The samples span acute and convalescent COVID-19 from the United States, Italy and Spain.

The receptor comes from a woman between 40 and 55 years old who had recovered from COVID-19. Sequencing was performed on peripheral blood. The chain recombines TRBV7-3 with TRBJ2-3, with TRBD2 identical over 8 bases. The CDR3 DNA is TGTGCCAGCAGCTTAGACCCTAGCGGGAGCACAGATACGCAGTATTTT. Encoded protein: CASSLDPSGSTDTQYF.